A selection of T cell receptor beta chains follows, all from one sample in a study of shared clonotypes between healthy human individuals. Profiling relied on immunoSEQ multiplex PCR, and the TCRdb table lists in-frame clones only, not all of them. Of about 1.1 million clones detected, around 78% appear once; the ten largest clones hold 0.5% to 0.65%. Sequenced material: memory CD4+ T cells from PBMCs. The receptors were gathered from a man between 18 and 35 years old in good health. Some clones in this sample may be carry-over from other donors' samples. Each CDR3 is given with its conserved first and last residue. The D gene is left open where the match is weak. Clone size is given for some rows only: seen once, a few or many times, or a class if the clone is expanded.

V gene	J gene	clone size	D gene	CDR3 DNA	CDR3 protein
TRBV6-1	TRBJ2-2	many	-	TGTGCCAGCAGTGAGTTATTCGGGGAGCTGTTTTTT	CASSELFGELFF
TRBV4-2	TRBJ2-1	-	TRBD2	TGTGCCAGCAGCCAAGTTTTCGGGACTAGCGCCAATGAGCAGTTCTTC	CASSQVFGTSANEQFF
TRBV29-1	TRBJ2-7	-	-	TGCAGCGTTGGAGACTCCCTTTACGAGCAGTACTTC	CSVGDSLYEQYF
TRBV28	TRBJ2-1	few	TRBD2	TGTGCCAGCAGTATCCCCGGGACTAGCGGGCAGTTCTTC	CASSIPGTSGQFF
TRBV6-5	TRBJ2-7	-	-	TGTGCCAGCAGTTACTCGACGGACTACTCCTACGAGCAGTACTTC	CASSYSTDYSYEQYF
TRBV7-2	TRBJ1-4	-	-	TGTGCCAGCAGCGAGACCTCGAATGAAAAACTGTTTTTT	CASSETSNEKLFF
TRBV9	TRBJ2-3	-	-	TGTGCCAGCAGCGTATCCGGGGACGAAAGAGGAGATACGCAGTATTTT	CASSVSGDERGDTQYF
TRBV25-1	TRBJ1-2	-	TRBD1	TGTGCCAGCAGTGCAGGGGGTTATAATGGCTACACCTTC	CASSAGGYNGYTF
TRBV18	TRBJ2-1	-	TRBD2	TGTGCCAGCTCACTTGGACTAGACTTCTCCTACAATGAGCAGTTCTTC	CASSLGLDFSYNEQFF
TRBV9	TRBJ1-2	-	-	TGTGCCAGCGAGGGGGAGAGGGACGGACAGTTACTTTCTGGCTACACCTTC	CASEGERDGQLLSGYTF
TRBV2	TRBJ1-1	-	TRBD1	TGTGCCAGCAGTCGTACGGCTCCGGGACAGGGGGGAGCTTTCTTT	CASSRTAPGQGGAFF
TRBV28	TRBJ1-1	-	-	TGTGCCAGCAGTTTCGGGGGCTTGGTCACTGAAGCTTTCTTT	CASSFGGLVTEAFF
TRBV10-3	TRBJ2-1	-	-	TGTGCCATCAGTGTTCTCCCGGGCAATGAGCAGTTCTTC	CAISVLPGNEQFF
TRBV19	TRBJ1-2	once	-	TGTGCCAGTAGTATAAGTCCGGGACTCAACTATGGCTACACCTTC	CASSISPGLNYGYTF
TRBV5-6	TRBJ2-2	-	TRBD1	TGTGCCAGCAGCTCCGACAGGGTCACCGGGGAGCTGTTTTTT	CASSSDRVTGELFF
TRBV30	TRBJ1-5	-	-	TGTGCCTGGAGTGTATCAGGGGATCAGCCCCAGCATTTT	CAWSVSGDQPQHF
TRBV5-1	TRBJ2-1	-	TRBD2	TGCGCCAGCAGCTTGGCTGGACTAGCGGGATTGGGCTACAATGAGCAGTTCTTC	CASSLAGLAGLGYNEQFF
TRBV12-5	TRBJ2-3	-	-	TGTGCTAGTGGTTTGGTACCGGCTAGCGAGACAGATACGCAGTATTTT	CASGLVPASETDTQYF
TRBV7-9	TRBJ1-2	-	-	TGTGCCAGCAGCTTCAGGGCAGACTCATATGGCTACACCTTC	CASSFRADSYGYTF
TRBV11-2	TRBJ2-2	-	-	TGTGCCAGCAGCTGGCGGAGGGTCGGGGAGCTGTTTTTT	CASSWRRVGELFF
TRBV6-5	TRBJ2-1	-	TRBD2	TGTGCCAGCAGTTACACCCGGACTAGCGGGCACAATGAGCAGTTCTTC	CASSYTRTSGHNEQFF
TRBV28	TRBJ2-5	-	TRBD2	TGTGCCAGCAGTTTGGTCCTCTTGGCGGGAGAAGAGGAGACCCAGTACTTC	CASSLVLLAGEEETQYF
TRBV2	TRBJ1-1	-	TRBD1	TGTGCCAGCAGCGGGACAGGGGGGAACACTGAAGCTTTCTTT	CASSGTGGNTEAFF
TRBV5-4	TRBJ2-4	-	TRBD2	TGTGCCAGCAGTAGCGGGAGTGACATTCAGTACTTC	CASSSGSDIQYF
TRBV5-8	TRBJ2-7	-	-	TGCGCCAGCAGCCAAGGGCAGCCGAACGCCAACGAGCAGTACTTC	CASSQGQPNANEQYF
TRBV27	TRBJ2-6	-	TRBD1	TGTGCCAGCAGTTTATCGCGGCAGGGGGCGCCTGGGGCCAACGTCCTGACTTTC	CASSLSRQGAPGANVLTF
TRBV11-3	TRBJ2-2	-	TRBD2	TGTGCCAGCAGCTTAGCAATGTGGCGGGAGGTCGCGAACACCGGGGAGCTGTTTTTT	CASSLAMWREVANTGELFF
TRBV28	TRBJ2-7	-	TRBD2	TGTGCCAGCAGTTCGGCCGGGACTAGTAACTACGAGCAGTACTTC	CASSSAGTSNYEQYF
TRBV14	TRBJ2-3	-	-	TGTGCCAGCAGTCCTTTCCGACTCACGAACACAGATACGCAGTATTTT	CASSPFRLTNTDTQYF
TRBV18	TRBJ2-1	-	-	TGTGCCAGCTCAAGGGACGGGTCCTACAATGAGCAGTTCTTC	CASSRDGSYNEQFF
TRBV12-5	TRBJ2-3	-	TRBD2	TGTGCTAGTGGTTTGACCCTAGGACTAGCGGGAGGGCCCACAGATACGCAGTATTTT	CASGLTLGLAGGPTDTQYF
TRBV5-6	TRBJ2-4	-	-	TGTGCCAGCAGCTTAAGATCAGGGAGGATGGGCATTCAGTACTTC	CASSLRSGRMGIQYF
TRBV7-3	TRBJ2-5	-	-	TGTGCCAGCAGCTACCGCGGGGGCTACCAAGAGACCCAGTACTTC	CASSYRGGYQETQYF
TRBV7-6	TRBJ2-3	once	-	TGTGCCAGCAGCTTAGTAGCGGCCCAGGGGACAGATACGCAGTATTTT	CASSLVAAQGTDTQYF
TRBV5-1	TRBJ2-1	few	TRBD1	TGCGCCAGCAGCTGGGATTGGGGGACAGTCCGGATCAATGAGCAGTTCTTC	CASSWDWGTVRINEQFF
TRBV7-2	TRBJ2-1	-	-	TGTGCCAGCAGCTTATCCGGGACACCAACCTACAATGAGCAGTTCTTC	CASSLSGTPTYNEQFF
TRBV5-6	TRBJ2-7	-	TRBD2	TGTGCCAGCAGCTTGGTCACTAGCGGGAGCTCCTACGAGCAGTACTTC	CASSLVTSGSSYEQYF
TRBV29-1	TRBJ2-2	-	-	TGCAGCGCCCTCGACCGCCGGAGTCCCAACACCGGGGAGCTGTTTTTT	CSALDRRSPNTGELFF
TRBV12-1	TRBJ2-3	-	-	TGTGCCAGCAGCCCAAATCGGGGGGACTGCGGCGATACGCAGTATTTT	CASSPNRGDCGDTQYF
TRBV12-5	TRBJ2-2	-	-	TGTGCTAGTGGTCTTGACAACAGAGACGGGGAGCTGTTTTTT	CASGLDNRDGELFF
TRBV7-9	TRBJ2-3	-	TRBD2	TGTGCCAGCAACTCACGACTAGCGGGAGCAGATACGCAGTATTTT	CASNSRLAGADTQYF
TRBV28	TRBJ1-5	many	-	TGTGCCAGCAGGCAGGCCGGGGGTCAGCCCCAGCATTTT	CASRQAGGQPQHF
TRBV30	TRBJ1-6	once	-	TGTGCCTGGAGTGTAGGGGTAGGTTCACCCCTCCACTTT	CAWSVGVGSPLHF
TRBV29-1	TRBJ2-2	many	TRBD1	TGCAGCGTTCAGGGGGCCGACACCGGGGAGCTGTTTTTT	CSVQGADTGELFF
TRBV6-5	TRBJ2-1	once	TRBD2	TGTGCCAGCAGGGCGGGGCTAGCGGCCAATGAGCAGTTCTTC	CASRAGLAANEQFF
TRBV18	TRBJ1-5	-	TRBD1	TGTGCCAGCTCACCAGAGCAGGGGGCGAGCAATCAGCCCCAGCATTTT	CASSPEQGASNQPQHF
TRBV27	TRBJ2-1	-	TRBD2	TGTGCCAGCAGGTCGGACGGGACTAGCGGGAGGTTTATTGGGTATGAGCAGTTCTTC	CASRSDGTSGRFIGYEQFF
TRBV5-1	TRBJ2-2	-	-	TGCGCCAGCAGATTAGACAGCCAGAACACCGGGGAGCTGTTTTTT	CASRLDSQNTGELFF
TRBV9	TRBJ2-7	-	-	TGTGCCAGCAGCGTAGTGCGGGACTCCTACGAGCAGTACTTC	CASSVVRDSYEQYF
TRBV5-1	TRBJ2-1	-	-	TGCGCCAGCAGTTCCTTTTTGACCGGGACGAGATTTAGCTCCTACAATGAGCAGTTCTTC	CASSSFLTGTRFSSYNEQFF
TRBV30	TRBJ2-7	-	-	TGTGCCTGGAGTGGTGGCTATTCCTCCTACGAGCAGTACTTC	CAWSGGYSSYEQYF
TRBV7-2	TRBJ2-5	-	-	TGTGCCAGCAGCCTAGGAGATCCTGCCTTCCAAGAGACCCAGTACTTC	CASSLGDPAFQETQYF
TRBV12-2	TRBJ2-1	-	-	TGTGCAAGTCGCTCCCCTCGACTAGCGGGAGTTCGGAATGAGCAGTTCTTC	CASRSPRLAGVRNEQFF
TRBV2	TRBJ2-2	-	-	TGTGCCAGCAGTGCTCAGGGTCCCGGGGAGCTGTTTTTT	CASSAQGPGELFF
TRBV6-6	TRBJ2-5	-	TRBD2	TGTGCCAGCAGTCAAGGACTAGGAGGGGTGACCCAGTACTTC	CASSQGLGGVTQYF